This T cell receptor (beta chain) was sequenced during a study of blood T cells in healthy people across ages (dated by TCRdb to the mid-2010s). For the wider study: In model experiments, roughly one uniquely barcoded TCR beta cDNA molecule per two T cells was captured by template switching. To track age-related changes in TCR beta repertoire diversity, the study relied on deep sequencing normalized with unique cDNA molecular identifiers. The donors were divided into four age groups: young (average around 15 years), middle-aged (around 41), aged (roughly 66) and long-lived (about 90). To avoid experimental bias, donors of different ages were distributed randomly across sequencing lanes. Two additional independent replicas of 1 million unique cDNA reads from the same blood draw were analyzed for two donors (one aged 18 to 30 and one aged 80 or older). What the work shows at the level of the full study, not this receptor alone: Conclusive comparison of naive and antigen-experienced compartments was prevented by the profiling of bulk unsorted PBMCs. Compared with the aged group, the long-lived group had more naive CD4+ T cells, fewer expanded clones and increased TCR diversity, suggesting age selection. Estimates of total diversity based on one million sequenced T cells were considered lower bounds and underestimates. The CMV infection status of donors was not known, potentially confounding age-related changes in expanded clonotypes. As age increased, observed TCR beta diversity per million T cells dropped in a roughly linear way, and a significant reduction was already evident by age 40. The percentage of naive T cells measured by flow cytometry correlated strongly with observed TCR beta diversity.

This clonotype was counted between two and nine times. There is no known antigen for this receptor. No quality values exist for individual bases; no much larger clone is one base distant. Libraries came from 5' RACE. The sequencing machine was an Illumina HiSeq 2500. A second PCR of roughly 6 to 11 cycles was run with a J-beta primer mix and a sample-barcoded 5' primer. A unique molecular identifier was introduced onto each TCR beta cDNA molecule by a template-switch 5' adaptor carrying 12 random nucleotides. Each sample yielded at least 2.5 million CDR3-containing paired-end reads. First-strand cDNA was synthesized from all RNA with the Mint cDNA synthesis kit, primed by a TRBC-specific oligonucleotide. Following uracil-DNA glycosylase treatment, a first 18-cycle PCR with universal primers M1SS and BC2_uni_R was performed on all cDNA. In the paper's pipeline: For normalization, 1 million high-quality reads, each with a distinct molecular identifier, were randomly selected from each sample. Instead of being binned into consensus sequences, reads that shared molecular identifiers were thrown out. CDR3 identification, clonotype clustering and error correction used MiTCR with a Q25 quality threshold and the strictest error-elimination algorithm. A nonparametric unseen species model using Euler transformation provided a lower-bound estimate of total TCR beta diversity. TCRdb reran the public reads through fastp at Q25 and MiXCR, keeping productive beta chains. Each CDR3 protein gets just one entry, which takes the most common genes and DNA from the rows behind it. TCRdb's processing, not the authors', yielded these V and J calls. This sample holds 720,000 or so distinct CDR3 sequences; over 40% were observed only once. Roughly 30% of the sample comes from the top ten.

Systemically healthy Caucasian individuals from Russia, 39 in total and aged about 6 to 95 years, were included as donors. Each donor gave about 11 milliliters of peripheral blood, drawn into EDTA-treated Vacutainer tubes. Ficoll-Paque density-gradient centrifugation was used to isolate PBMCs, with at least 6.5 million obtained per sample. Total RNA was extracted from PBMCs with Trizol reagent, with at least 6 micrograms obtained per sample. For every donor, flow cytometry on a PBMC aliquot measured the percentage of naive CD45RAhigh/CD27high T cells. Spanning cysteine to phenylalanine, the CDR3 consists of 14 amino acids. Only the CDR3 DNA is retained, 42 bases long and in frame from the first base. The germline V gene sets CDR1 to MGHRA and CDR2 to YSYEKL. A distance of 14 bases separates the germline ends of V and J, which lose 4 bases and 7 bases respectively.

Specimen: blood. In this chain, TRBV4-1 is recombined with TRBJ2-4; TRBD1 is possibly the D segment (5 matching bases). The receptor was derived from an elderly man in good health. The sequenced DNA is TGCGCCAGCAGCCGAGGACACGCGGAGAACATTCAGTACTTC. This is translated as CASSRGHAENIQYF.